A selection of T cell receptor beta chains follows, all from one sample in a study of shared clonotypes between healthy human individuals. The method was immunoSEQ multiplex PCR; TCRdb's version includes in-frame clones alone and lacks a portion of them. The table has approximately 2,300,000 clones, just under 95% seen once; the top ten hold roughly 0.34%. Material for sequencing was naive CD4+ T cells from PBMCs. These receptors were taken from a young man in good health. Some clones in this sample may be carry-over from other donors' samples. The CDR3 runs from the conserved cysteine through the conserved F or W. A D gene is named only where the DNA matches it firmly. Not all rows give a size; the values are once, few, many and, for expanded clones, a class.

J gene: TRBJ2-7
V gene: TRBV30
D gene: TRBD1
clone size: NA
CDR3 DNA: TGTGCCTGGAGTGTTCCGGGGACAGGGGGATACTACGAGCAGTACTTC
CDR3 protein: CAWSVPGTGGYYEQYF

J gene: TRBJ2-5
V gene: TRBV5-4
D gene: NA
clone size: NA
CDR3 DNA: TGTGCCAGCAGCTTGGGACAAGCGGAGACCCAGTACTTC
CDR3 protein: CASSLGQAETQYF

J gene: TRBJ2-2
V gene: TRBV18
D gene: NA
clone size: NA
CDR3 DNA: TGTGCCAGCTCAGGCATCGGCGGCACCGGGGAGCTGTTTTTT
CDR3 protein: CASSGIGGTGELFF

J gene: TRBJ1-5
V gene: TRBV28
D gene: NA
clone size: NA
CDR3 DNA: TGTGCCAGCAGTACCCCCATTTACCGGACAGACAATCAGCCCCAGCATTTT
CDR3 protein: CASSTPIYRTDNQPQHF

J gene: TRBJ1-2
V gene: TRBV9
D gene: NA
clone size: NA
CDR3 DNA: TGTGCCAGCAGCGCCCGGGCCCTCCTCAACTATGGCTACACCTTC
CDR3 protein: CASSARALLNYGYTF

J gene: TRBJ2-2
V gene: TRBV11-2
D gene: TRBD1
clone size: NA
CDR3 DNA: TGTGCCAGCAGCTTTTACAGGGGGCAGGACACCGGGGAGCTGTTTTTT
CDR3 protein: CASSFYRGQDTGELFF

J gene: TRBJ1-2
V gene: TRBV6-1
D gene: NA
clone size: NA
CDR3 DNA: TGTGCCAGCAGTGAAGCGTGGAGGACCTATGGCTACACCTTC
CDR3 protein: CASSEAWRTYGYTF

J gene: TRBJ2-7
V gene: TRBV19
D gene: TRBD1
clone size: NA
CDR3 DNA: TGTGCCAGTAGTATAAGAGGGACAGACTACGAGCAGTACTTC
CDR3 protein: CASSIRGTDYEQYF

J gene: TRBJ1-1
V gene: TRBV28
D gene: TRBD1
clone size: once
CDR3 DNA: TGTGCCAGCAGTTCCGGGACAGGGGTTACTGAAGCTTTCTTT
CDR3 protein: CASSSGTGVTEAFF

J gene: TRBJ2-5
V gene: TRBV27
D gene: TRBD2
clone size: few
CDR3 DNA: TGTGCCAGCAGTACCCAAGGACTAGCGGCACAGTACTTC
CDR3 protein: CASSTQGLAAQYF

J gene: TRBJ2-7
V gene: TRBV2
D gene: NA
clone size: NA
CDR3 DNA: TGTGCCAGCACCGGGGGCACCCGCTACGAGCAGTACTTC
CDR3 protein: CASTGGTRYEQYF

J gene: TRBJ1-2
V gene: TRBV28
D gene: NA
clone size: once
CDR3 DNA: TGTGCCAGCAGCGGTTATGGCTACACCTTC
CDR3 protein: CASSGYGYTF

J gene: TRBJ2-5
V gene: TRBV28
D gene: NA
clone size: NA
CDR3 DNA: TGTGCCAGCAGTTTAGGCTGGCCGTCGGTGGGGGCCCAGTACTTC
CDR3 protein: CASSLGWPSVGAQYF

J gene: TRBJ2-7
V gene: TRBV18
D gene: TRBD1
clone size: NA
CDR3 DNA: TGTGCCAGCTCACCCGGGACAGCGAACTACGAGCAGTACTTC
CDR3 protein: CASSPGTANYEQYF

J gene: TRBJ2-1
V gene: TRBV18
D gene: NA
clone size: NA
CDR3 DNA: TGTGCCAGCTCATCGGGAGCGACCAATGAGCAGTTCTTC
CDR3 protein: CASSSGATNEQFF

J gene: TRBJ1-2
V gene: TRBV30
D gene: NA
clone size: NA
CDR3 DNA: TGTGCCTGGAGTGTACTCCCGCCTGAGCTTGGTGGCTACACCTTC
CDR3 protein: CAWSVLPPELGGYTF

J gene: TRBJ1-4
V gene: TRBV11-3
D gene: NA
clone size: NA
CDR3 DNA: TGTGTCTCCTGGGGGGTCGCTAATGAAAAACTGTTTTTT
CDR3 protein: CVSWGVANEKLFF

J gene: TRBJ1-2
V gene: TRBV6-5
D gene: NA
clone size: once
CDR3 DNA: TGTGCCAGCAGTTACTCGAGGAAAGGGGACTCCTATGGCTACACCTTC
CDR3 protein: CASSYSRKGDSYGYTF